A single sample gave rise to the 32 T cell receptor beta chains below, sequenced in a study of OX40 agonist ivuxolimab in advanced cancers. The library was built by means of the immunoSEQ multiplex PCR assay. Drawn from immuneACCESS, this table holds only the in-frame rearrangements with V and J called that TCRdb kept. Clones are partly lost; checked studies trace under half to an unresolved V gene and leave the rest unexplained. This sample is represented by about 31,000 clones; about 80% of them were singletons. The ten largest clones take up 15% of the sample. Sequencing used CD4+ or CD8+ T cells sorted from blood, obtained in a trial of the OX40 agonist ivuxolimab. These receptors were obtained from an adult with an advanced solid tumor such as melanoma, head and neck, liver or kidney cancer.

The CDR3 nucleotides are TGTGCCAGCAGTCCTAACAGGGAGACCCAGTACTTC. Translating gives CASSPNRETQYF. The chain links TRBV6-1 to TRBJ2-5; D is perhaps TRBD1 (5 bases). The V gene lost 5 bases and the J gene lost 5 bases, with 9 bases spanning the gap. CDR1 is MNHNS and CDR2 is SASEGT in the germline V gene. This CDR3 comprises 12 residues.

The DNA of the CDR3 is TGCGCCAGCAGCCTCGGACAGAGTAACACTGAAGCTTTCTTT. This gives the protein CASSLGQSNTEAFF. The rearrangement joins TRBV4-1 to TRBJ1-1, with D possibly TRBD1 on 6 matching bases. Trimming took off 4 bases at V and 2 bases at J, with 11 bases between the two ends. This CDR3 has 14 residues. Per germline, CDR1 MGHRA and CDR2 YSYEKL.

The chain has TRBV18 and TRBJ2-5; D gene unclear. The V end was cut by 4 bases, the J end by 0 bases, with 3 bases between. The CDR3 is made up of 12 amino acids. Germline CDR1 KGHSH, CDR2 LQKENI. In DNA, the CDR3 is TGTGCCAGCTCACTAGACCAAGAGACCCAGTACTTC. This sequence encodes CASSLDQETQYF.

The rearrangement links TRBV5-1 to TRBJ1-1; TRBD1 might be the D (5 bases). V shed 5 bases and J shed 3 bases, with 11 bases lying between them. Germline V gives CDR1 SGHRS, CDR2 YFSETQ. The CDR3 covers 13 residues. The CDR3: CASRPDSYTEAFF. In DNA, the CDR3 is TGCGCCAGCAGACCAGACAGTTACACTGAAGCTTTCTTT.

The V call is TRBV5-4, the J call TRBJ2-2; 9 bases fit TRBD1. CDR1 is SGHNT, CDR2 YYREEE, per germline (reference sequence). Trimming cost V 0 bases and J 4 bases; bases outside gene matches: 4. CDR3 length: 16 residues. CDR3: CASSLDRGLGTGELFF. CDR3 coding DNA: TGTGCCAGCAGCTTGGACAGGGGGCTAGGCACCGGGGAGCTGTTTTTT.

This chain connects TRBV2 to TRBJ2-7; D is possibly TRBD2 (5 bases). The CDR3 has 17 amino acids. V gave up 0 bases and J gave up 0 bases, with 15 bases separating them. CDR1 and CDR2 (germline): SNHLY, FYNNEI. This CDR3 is CASSEAEDSNSSYEQYF. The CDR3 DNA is TGTGCCAGCAGTGAAGCGGAGGATTCAAATAGCTCCTACGAGCAGTACTTC. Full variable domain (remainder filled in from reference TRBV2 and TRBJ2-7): EPEVTQTPSHQVTQMGQEVILRCVPISNHLYFYWYRQILGQKVEFLVSFYNNEISEKSEIFDDQFSVERPDGSNFTLKIRSTKLEDSAMYFCASSEAEDSNSSYEQYFGPGTRLTVT.

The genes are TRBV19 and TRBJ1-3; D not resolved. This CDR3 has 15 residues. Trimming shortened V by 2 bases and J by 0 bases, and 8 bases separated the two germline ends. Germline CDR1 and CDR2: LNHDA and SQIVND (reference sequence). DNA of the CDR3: TGTGCCAGTAGTATAACAGCGGACTCTGGAAACACCATATATTTT. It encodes CASSITADSGNTIYF.

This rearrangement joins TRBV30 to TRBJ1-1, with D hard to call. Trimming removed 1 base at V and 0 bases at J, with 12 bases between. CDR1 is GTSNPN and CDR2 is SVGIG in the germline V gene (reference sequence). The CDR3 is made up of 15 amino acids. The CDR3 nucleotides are TGTGCCTGGAGTGGATCCAGGAATATGAACACTGAAGCTTTCTTT. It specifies CAWSGSRNMNTEAFF.

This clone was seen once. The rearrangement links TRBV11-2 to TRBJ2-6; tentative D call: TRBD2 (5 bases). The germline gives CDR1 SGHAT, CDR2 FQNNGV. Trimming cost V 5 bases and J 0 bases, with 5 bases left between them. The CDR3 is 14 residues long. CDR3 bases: TGTGCCAGCAGCCGGGACTCTGGGGCCAACGTCCTGACTTTC. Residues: CASSRDSGANVLTF.

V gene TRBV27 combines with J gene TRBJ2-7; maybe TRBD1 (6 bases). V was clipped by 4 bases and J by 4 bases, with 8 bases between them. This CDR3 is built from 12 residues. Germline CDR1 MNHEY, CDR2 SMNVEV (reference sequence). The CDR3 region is CASSSQGYEQYF. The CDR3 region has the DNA TGTGCCAGCAGTTCACAGGGTTACGAGCAGTACTTC.

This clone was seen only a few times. In nucleotides, the CDR3 is TGTGCCAGCAGCCCTATGCAGGGGAGGTCCGACGAGCAGTACTTC. Protein sequence: CASSPMQGRSDEQYF. J is TRBJ2-7 and V is TRBV6-1, with D perhaps assigned TRBD1 or TRBD2 (6 bases each). Trimming cost V 6 bases and J 5 bases, with 20 bases left between them. The CDR3 is made up of 15 amino acids. The germline V gene encodes CDR1 MNHNS and CDR2 SASEGT.

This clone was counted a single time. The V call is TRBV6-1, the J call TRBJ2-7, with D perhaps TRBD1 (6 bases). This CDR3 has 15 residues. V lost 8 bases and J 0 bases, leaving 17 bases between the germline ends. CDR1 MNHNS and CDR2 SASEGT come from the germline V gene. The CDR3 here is CASVLAYRDSYEQYF. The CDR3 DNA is TGTGCCAGCGTTTTGGCCTACAGGGACTCCTACGAGCAGTACTTC.

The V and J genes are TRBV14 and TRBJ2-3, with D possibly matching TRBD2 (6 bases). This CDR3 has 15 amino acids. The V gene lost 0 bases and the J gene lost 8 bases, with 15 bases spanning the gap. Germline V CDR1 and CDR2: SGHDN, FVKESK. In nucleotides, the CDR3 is TGTGCCAGCAGCCAAGATAAATTGGGGGGAGGTACGCAGTATTTT. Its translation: CASSQDKLGGGTQYF.

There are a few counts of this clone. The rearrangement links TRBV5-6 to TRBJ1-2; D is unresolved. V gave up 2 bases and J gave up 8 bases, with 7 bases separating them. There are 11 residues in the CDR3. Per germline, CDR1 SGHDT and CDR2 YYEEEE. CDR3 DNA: TGTGCCAGCAGCTTTACCGGGGGCTACACCTTC. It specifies CASSFTGGYTF.

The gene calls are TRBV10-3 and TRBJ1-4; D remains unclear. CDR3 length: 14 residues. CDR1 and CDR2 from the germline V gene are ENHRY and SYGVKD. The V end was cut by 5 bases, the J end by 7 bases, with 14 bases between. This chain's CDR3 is CAISSEGWGEKLFF. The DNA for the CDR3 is TGTGCCATCAGTTCCGAAGGGTGGGGTGAAAAACTGTTTTTT.

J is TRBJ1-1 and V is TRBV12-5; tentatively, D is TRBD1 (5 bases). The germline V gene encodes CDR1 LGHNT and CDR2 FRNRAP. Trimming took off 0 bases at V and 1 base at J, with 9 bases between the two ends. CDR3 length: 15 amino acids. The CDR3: CASGLVPGRNTEAFF. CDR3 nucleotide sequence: TGTGCTAGTGGTTTGGTACCAGGGAGGAACACTGAAGCTTTCTTT. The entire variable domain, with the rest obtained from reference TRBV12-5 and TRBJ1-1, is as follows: DARVTQTPRHKVTEMGQEVTMRCQPILGHNTVFWYRQTMMQGLELLAYFRNRAPLDDSGMPKDRFSAEMPDATLATLKIQPSEPRDSAVYFCASGLVPGRNTEAFFGQGTRLTVV.

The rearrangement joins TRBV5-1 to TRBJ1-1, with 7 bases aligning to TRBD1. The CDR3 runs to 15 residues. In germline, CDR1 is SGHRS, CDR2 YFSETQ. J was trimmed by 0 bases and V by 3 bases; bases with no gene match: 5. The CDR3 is CASSYWGQLNTEAFF. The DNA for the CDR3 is TGCGCCAGCAGCTACTGGGGACAGCTGAACACTGAAGCTTTCTTT.

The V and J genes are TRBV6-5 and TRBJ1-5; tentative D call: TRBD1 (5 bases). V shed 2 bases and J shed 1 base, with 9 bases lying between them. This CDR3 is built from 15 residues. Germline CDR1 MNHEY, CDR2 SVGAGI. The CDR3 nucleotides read TGTGCCAGCAGTTACCAGGGAGGGAGCAATCAGCCCCAGCATTTT. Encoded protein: CASSYQGGSNQPQHF.

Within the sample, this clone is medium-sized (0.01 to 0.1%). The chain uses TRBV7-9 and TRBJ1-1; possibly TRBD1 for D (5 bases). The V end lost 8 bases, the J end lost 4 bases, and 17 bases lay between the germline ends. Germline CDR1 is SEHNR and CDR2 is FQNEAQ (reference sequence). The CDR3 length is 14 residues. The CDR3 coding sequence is TGTGCCAGCCTGGACATATTTGCTGGCACTGAAGCTTTCTTT. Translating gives CASLDIFAGTEAFF.

The CDR3 sequence is CASSLPLQGARNTIYF. The CDR3 coding sequence is TGTGCCAGCAGTTTACCGTTACAGGGGGCAAGGAACACCATATATTTT. This sequence joins TRBV28 and TRBJ1-3; 9 bases are shared with TRBD1. The CDR3 is 16 amino acids. Germline V lookup: CDR1 MDHEN, CDR2 SYDVKM. Unmatched junction bases numbered 9, after V lost 2 bases and J lost 7 bases. Full variable domain (remainder filled in from reference TRBV28 and TRBJ1-3): DVKVTQSSRYLVKRTGEKVFLECVQDMDHENMFWYRQDPGLGLRLIYFSYDVKMKEKGDIPEGYSVSREKKERFSLILESASTNQTSMYLCASSLPLQGARNTIYFGEGSWLTVV.

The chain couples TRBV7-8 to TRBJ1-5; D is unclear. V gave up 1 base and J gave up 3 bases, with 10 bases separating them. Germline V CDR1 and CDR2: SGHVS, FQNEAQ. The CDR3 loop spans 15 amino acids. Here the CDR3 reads CASSLGGAYNQPQHF. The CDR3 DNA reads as TGTGCCAGCAGCTTAGGGGGAGCCTACAATCAGCCCCAGCATTTT.

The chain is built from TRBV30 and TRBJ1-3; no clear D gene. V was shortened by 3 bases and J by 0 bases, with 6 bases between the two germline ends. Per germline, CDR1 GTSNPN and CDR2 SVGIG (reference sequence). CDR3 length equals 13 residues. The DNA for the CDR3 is TGTGCCTGGAGCAGCGACTCTGGAAACACCATATATTTT. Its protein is CAWSSDSGNTIYF.

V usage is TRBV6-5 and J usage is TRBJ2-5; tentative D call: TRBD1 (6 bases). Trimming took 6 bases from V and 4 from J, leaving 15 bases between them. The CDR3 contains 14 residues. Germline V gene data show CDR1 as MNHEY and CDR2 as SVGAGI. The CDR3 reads CASRAGGSRETQYF. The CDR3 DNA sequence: TGTGCCAGCAGGGCTGGGGGCTCGCGAGAGACCCAGTACTTC.

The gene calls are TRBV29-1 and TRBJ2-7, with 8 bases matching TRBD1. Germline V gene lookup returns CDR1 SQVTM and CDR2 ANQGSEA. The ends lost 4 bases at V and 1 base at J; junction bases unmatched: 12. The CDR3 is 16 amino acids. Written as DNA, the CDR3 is TGCAGCGTTGCTTATGGACAGGGCGGTGGATCCTACGAGCAGTACTTC. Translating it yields CSVAYGQGGGSYEQYF.

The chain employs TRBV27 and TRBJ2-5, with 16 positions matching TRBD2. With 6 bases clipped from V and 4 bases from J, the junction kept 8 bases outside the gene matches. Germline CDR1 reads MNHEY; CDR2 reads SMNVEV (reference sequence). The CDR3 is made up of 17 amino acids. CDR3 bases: TGTGCCAGCAGATCTTCGGGACTAGCGGGGGGGCGAGAGACCCAGTACTTC. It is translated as CASRSSGLAGGRETQYF.

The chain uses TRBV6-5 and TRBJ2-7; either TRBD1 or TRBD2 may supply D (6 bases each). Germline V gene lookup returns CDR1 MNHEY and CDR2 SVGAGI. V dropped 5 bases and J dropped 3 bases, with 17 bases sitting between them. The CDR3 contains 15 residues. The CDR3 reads CASSRGGTFIYEQYF. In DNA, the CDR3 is TGTGCCAGCAGTAGGGGCGGGACATTTATCTACGAGCAGTACTTC.

The chain's CDR3 is CAWSLGGGGEEKLFF. The DNA for the CDR3 is TGTGCCTGGAGTTTAGGAGGGGGCGGTGAAGAAAAACTGTTTTTT. The chain has TRBV30 and TRBJ1-4; 7 nucleotides match TRBD1. This CDR3 has 15 residues. Germline assignment: CDR1 GTSNPN and CDR2 SVGIG (reference sequence). J gave up 8 bases and V 2 bases, and 11 bases lay outside the gene matches.

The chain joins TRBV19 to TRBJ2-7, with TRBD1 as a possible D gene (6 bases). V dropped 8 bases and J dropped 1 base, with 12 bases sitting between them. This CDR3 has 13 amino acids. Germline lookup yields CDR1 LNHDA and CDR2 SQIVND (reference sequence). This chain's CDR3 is CASGYGQSYEQYF. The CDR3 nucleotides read TGTGCCAGTGGCTACGGACAGTCCTACGAGCAGTACTTC.

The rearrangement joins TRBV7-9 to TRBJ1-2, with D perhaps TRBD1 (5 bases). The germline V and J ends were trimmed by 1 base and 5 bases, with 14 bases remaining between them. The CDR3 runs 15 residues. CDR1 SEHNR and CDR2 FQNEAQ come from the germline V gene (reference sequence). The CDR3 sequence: CASSLVTSGAYGYTF. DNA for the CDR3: TGTGCCAGCAGCTTAGTCACTTCCGGGGCGTATGGCTACACCTTC. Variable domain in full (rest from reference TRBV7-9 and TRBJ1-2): DTGVSQNPRHKITKRGQNVTFRCDPISEHNRLYWYRQTLGQGPEFLTYFQNEAQLEKSRLLSDRFSAERPKGSFSTLEIQRTEQGDSAMYLCASSLVTSGAYGYTFGSGTRLTVV.

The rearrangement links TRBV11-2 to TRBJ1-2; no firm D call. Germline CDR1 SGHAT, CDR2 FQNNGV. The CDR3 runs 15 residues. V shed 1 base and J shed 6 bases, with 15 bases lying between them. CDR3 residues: CASSLVRTGWDGYTF. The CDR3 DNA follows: TGTGCCAGCAGCTTAGTACGGACGGGTTGGGATGGCTACACCTTC.

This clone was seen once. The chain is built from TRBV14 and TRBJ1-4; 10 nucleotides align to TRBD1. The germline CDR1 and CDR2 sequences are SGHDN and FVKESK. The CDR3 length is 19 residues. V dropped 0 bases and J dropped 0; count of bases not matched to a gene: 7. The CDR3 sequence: CASSQEGQGLRPTNEKLFF. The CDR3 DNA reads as TGTGCCAGCAGCCAAGAGGGACAGGGGCTCCGCCCAACTAATGAAAAACTGTTTTTT. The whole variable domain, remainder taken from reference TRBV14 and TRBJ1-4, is EAGVTQFPSHSVIEKGQTVTLRCDPISGHDNLYWYRRVMGKEIKFLLHFVKESKQDESGMPNNRFLAERTGGTYSTLKVQPAELEDSGVYFCASSQEGQGLRPTNEKLFFGSGTQLSVL.

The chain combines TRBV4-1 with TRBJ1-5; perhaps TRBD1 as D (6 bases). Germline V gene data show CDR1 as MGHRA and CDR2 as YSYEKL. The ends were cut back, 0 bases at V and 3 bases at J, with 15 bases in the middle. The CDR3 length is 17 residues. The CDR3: CASSQDRAQGPNQPQHF. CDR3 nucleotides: TGCGCCAGCAGCCAAGATCGGGCACAGGGTCCCAATCAGCCCCAGCATTTT.